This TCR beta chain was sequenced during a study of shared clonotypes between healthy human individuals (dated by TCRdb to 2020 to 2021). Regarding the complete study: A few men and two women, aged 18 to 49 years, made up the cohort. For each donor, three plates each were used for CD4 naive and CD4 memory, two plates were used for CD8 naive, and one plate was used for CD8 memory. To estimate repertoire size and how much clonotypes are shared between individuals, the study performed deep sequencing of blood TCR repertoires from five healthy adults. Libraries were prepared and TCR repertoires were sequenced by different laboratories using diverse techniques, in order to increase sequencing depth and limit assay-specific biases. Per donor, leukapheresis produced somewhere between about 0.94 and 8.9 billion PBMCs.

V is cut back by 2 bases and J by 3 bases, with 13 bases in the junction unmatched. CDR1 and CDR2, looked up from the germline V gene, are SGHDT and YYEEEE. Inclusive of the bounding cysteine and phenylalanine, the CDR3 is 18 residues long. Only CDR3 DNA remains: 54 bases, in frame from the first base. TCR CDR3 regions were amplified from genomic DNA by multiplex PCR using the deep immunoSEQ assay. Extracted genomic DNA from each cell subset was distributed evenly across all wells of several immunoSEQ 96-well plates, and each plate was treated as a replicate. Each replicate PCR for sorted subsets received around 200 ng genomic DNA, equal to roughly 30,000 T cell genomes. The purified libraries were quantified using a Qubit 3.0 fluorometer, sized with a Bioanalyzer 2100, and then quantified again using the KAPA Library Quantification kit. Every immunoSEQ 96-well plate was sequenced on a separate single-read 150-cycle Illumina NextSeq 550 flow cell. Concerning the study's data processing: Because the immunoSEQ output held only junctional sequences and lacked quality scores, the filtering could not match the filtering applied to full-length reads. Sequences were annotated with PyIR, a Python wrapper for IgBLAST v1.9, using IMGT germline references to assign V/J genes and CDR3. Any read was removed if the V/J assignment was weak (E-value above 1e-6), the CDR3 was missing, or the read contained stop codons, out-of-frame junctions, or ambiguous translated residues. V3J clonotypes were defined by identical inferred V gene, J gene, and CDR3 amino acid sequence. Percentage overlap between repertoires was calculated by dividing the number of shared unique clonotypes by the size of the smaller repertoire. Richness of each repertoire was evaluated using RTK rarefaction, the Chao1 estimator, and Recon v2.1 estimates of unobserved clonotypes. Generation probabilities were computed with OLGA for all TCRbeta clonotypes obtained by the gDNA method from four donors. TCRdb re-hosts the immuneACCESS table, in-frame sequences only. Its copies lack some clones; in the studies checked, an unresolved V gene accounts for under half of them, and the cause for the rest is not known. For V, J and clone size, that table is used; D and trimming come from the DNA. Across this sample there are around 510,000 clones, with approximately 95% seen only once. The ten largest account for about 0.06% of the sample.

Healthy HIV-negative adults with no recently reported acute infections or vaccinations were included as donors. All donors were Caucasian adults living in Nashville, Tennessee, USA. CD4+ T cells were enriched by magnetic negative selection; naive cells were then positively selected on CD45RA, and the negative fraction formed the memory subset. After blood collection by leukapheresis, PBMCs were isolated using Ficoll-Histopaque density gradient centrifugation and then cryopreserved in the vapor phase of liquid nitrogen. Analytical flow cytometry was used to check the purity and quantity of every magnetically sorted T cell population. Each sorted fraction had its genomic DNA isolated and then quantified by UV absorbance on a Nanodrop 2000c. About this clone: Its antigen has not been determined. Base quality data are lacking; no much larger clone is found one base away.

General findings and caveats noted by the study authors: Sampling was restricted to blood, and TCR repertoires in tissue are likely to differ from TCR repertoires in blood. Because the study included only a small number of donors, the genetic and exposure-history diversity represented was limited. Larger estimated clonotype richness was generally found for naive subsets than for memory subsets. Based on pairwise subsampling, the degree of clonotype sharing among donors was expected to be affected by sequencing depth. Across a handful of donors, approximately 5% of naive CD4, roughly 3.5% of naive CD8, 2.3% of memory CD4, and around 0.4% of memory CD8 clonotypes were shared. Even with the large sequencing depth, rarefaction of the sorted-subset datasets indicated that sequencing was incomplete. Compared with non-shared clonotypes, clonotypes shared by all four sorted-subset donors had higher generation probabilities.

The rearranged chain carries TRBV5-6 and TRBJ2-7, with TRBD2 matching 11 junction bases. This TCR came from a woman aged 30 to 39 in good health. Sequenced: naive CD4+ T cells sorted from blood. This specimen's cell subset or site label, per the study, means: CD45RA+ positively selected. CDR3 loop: CASSFTKYLAGGGYEQYF. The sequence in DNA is TGTGCCAGCAGCTTTACTAAGTATCTAGCGGGAGGTGGCTACGAGCAGTACTTC.